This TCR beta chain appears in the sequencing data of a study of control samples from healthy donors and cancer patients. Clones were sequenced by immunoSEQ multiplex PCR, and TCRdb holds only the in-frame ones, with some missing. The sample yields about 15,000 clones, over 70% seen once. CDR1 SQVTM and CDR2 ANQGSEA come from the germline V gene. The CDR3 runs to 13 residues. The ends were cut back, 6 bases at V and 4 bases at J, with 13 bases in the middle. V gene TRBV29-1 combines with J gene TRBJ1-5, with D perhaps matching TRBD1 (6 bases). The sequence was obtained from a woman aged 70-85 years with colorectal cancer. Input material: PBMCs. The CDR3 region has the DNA TGCAGCGTCACTACAGGGTCTAATCAGCCCCAGCATTTT. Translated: CSVTTGSNQPQHF. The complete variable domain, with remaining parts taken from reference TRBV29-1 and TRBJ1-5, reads SAVISQKPSRDICQRGTSLTIQCQVDSQVTMMFWYRQQPGQSLTLIATANQGSEATYESGFVIDKFPISRPNLTFSTLTVSNMSPEDSSIYLCSVTTGSNQPQHFGDGTRLSIL.